This is a list of T cell receptor beta chains from one sample in a study of cytomegalovirus exposure and HLA in healthy donors. Produced via immunoSEQ multiplex PCR; TCRdb's table is partial and in-frame only. The profile shows about 170,000 clones, roughly 80% of them singletons. What was sequenced was PBMCs. The receptors stem from a woman younger than 30 in good health and CMV-seronegative. Each CDR3 is given with its conserved first and last residue. D genes are given only for firm matches. The listing skips clone size in some rows; elsewhere it reads once, few, many or a size class.

. | TRBJ1-1 | . | TRBV6-1 | CASSEWQGLSNTEAFF | TGTGCCAGCAGTGAATGGCAGGGGTTATCTAACACTGAAGCTTTCTTT
TRBD2 | TRBJ2-7 | . | TRBV29-1 | CSVEPSGQREQYF | TGCAGCGTCGAGCCTAGCGGTCAGCGCGAGCAGTACTTC
TRBD2 | TRBJ2-7 | . | TRBV7-8 | CASSLRSGLAVLYEQYF | TGTGCCAGCAGCTTACGGTCTGGACTAGCCGTTTTATACGAGCAGTACTTC
. | TRBJ2-3 | . | TRBV7-6 | CASSPVTDTQYF | TGTGCCAGCAGCCCGGTGACAGATACGCAGTATTTT
. | TRBJ2-3 | once | TRBV7-9 | CSSSLARQSDTQYF | TGTTCCAGCAGCTTAGCCAGACAGTCGGATACGCAGTATTTT
. | TRBJ1-2 | . | TRBV4-1 | CASSQDSNYGYTF | TGCGCCAGCAGCCAAGACTCTAACTATGGCTACACCTTC
. | TRBJ1-2 | . | TRBV7-2 | CASTPGIQGAYGYTF | TGTGCCAGCACCCCGGGCATCCAGGGCGCCTATGGCTACACCTTC
. | TRBJ1-1 | . | TRBV7-3 | CASSLSHNTEAFF | TGTGCCAGCAGCTTATCCCATAACACTGAAGCTTTCTTT
. | TRBJ1-3 | . | TRBV4-1 | CASSHIQGAGNTIYF | TGCGCCAGCAGCCACATACAGGGCGCTGGAAACACCATATATTTT
TRBD2 | TRBJ2-7 | once | TRBV7-8 | CASSTADGLLSGMSYEQYF | TGTGCCAGCAGCACAGCGGACGGCTTATTAAGCGGGATGTCCTACGAGCAGTACTTC
TRBD1 | TRBJ2-4 | . | TRBV2 | CASSPPGQGGNIQYF | TGTGCCAGCAGTCCCCCCGGACAGGGCGGGAACATTCAGTACTTC
. | TRBJ2-5 | . | TRBV12-5 | CASGSRGGQETQYF | TGTGCTAGTGGGTCGCGAGGGGGTCAAGAGACCCAGTACTTC
. | TRBJ2-7 | . | TRBV7-9 | CASTGTRGYEQYF | TGTGCCAGCACCGGGACAAGGGGCTACGAGCAGTACTTC
. | TRBJ2-3 | . | TRBV27 | CASRPITGSGTQYF | TGTGCCAGCAGGCCAATCACAGGGTCTGGTACGCAGTATTTT
. | TRBJ2-2 | . | TRBV29-1 | CSVWTATGELFF | TGCAGCGTATGGACAGCCACCGGGGAGCTGTTTTTT
. | TRBJ2-1 | . | TRBV10-3 | CAISESSNEQFF | TGTGCCATCAGTGAATCTAGCAATGAGCAGTTCTTC
TRBD1 | TRBJ2-2 | . | TRBV2 | CATMDREAGELFF | TGTGCCACCATGGACAGGGAGGCCGGGGAGCTGTTTTTT
. | TRBJ2-4 | . | TRBV7-2 | CASSATWGLQNIQYF | TGTGCCAGCAGCGCGACTTGGGGCCTCCAAAACATTCAGTACTTC
TRBD1 | TRBJ2-3 | . | TRBV6-4 | CASSATGAEDTQYF | TGTGCCAGCAGTGCGACAGGGGCGGAAGATACGCAGTATTTT
. | TRBJ2-7 | . | TRBV6-6 | CASSSAEGLREQYF | TGTGCCAGCAGTTCAGCGGAGGGCCTGAGGGAGCAGTACTTC
. | TRBJ1-4 | once | TRBV7-9 | CASSLSTPGVANEKLFF | TGTGCCAGCAGCTTATCGACTCCAGGGGTAGCTAATGAAAAACTGTTTTTT
. | TRBJ2-3 | . | TRBV5-8 | CASSLARAGDTQYF | TGTGCCAGCAGCTTGGCCCGAGCGGGAGATACGCAGTATTTT
. | TRBJ1-1 | . | TRBV30 | CAWSVGGLTFF | TGTGCCTGGAGTGTGGGGGGGCTAACTTTCTTT
. | TRBJ2-7 | . | TRBV4-1 | CASSQESGATYEQYF | TGCGCCAGCAGCCAAGAATCGGGTGCGACCTACGAGCAGTACTTC
. | TRBJ2-2 | . | TRBV5-1 | CASSLEGLAAGPGELFF | TGCGCCAGCAGCTTGGAAGGCTTGGCGGCCGGCCCCGGGGAGCTGTTTTTT
TRBD1 | TRBJ2-5 | few | TRBV5-1 | CASSRTGDETQYF | TGCGCCAGCAGTAGGACAGGGGATGAGACCCAGTACTTC
TRBD1 | TRBJ2-3 | . | TRBV10-3 | CAITPGQGKTDTQYF | TGTGCCATCACCCCGGGACAGGGAAAAACAGATACGCAGTATTTT
. | TRBJ2-3 | . | TRBV7-2 | CASKRSGSTDTQYF | TGTGCCAGCAAGCGGTCAGGAAGCACAGATACGCAGTATTTT
. | TRBJ2-5 | once | TRBV28 | CASQGGLLGTQYF | TGTGCCAGCCAGGGAGGCCTCCTTGGGACCCAGTACTTC
. | TRBJ2-1 | . | TRBV29-1 | CSVEALDRDSCNEQFF | TGCAGCGTTGAAGCTCTTGACAGGGACTCCTGCAATGAGCAGTTCTTC
. | TRBJ1-5 | . | TRBV28 | CASHNLLQPQHF | TGTGCCAGCCACAACCTGCTTCAGCCCCAGCATTTT
. | TRBJ2-7 | . | TRBV4-2 | CASSQDPWGGQPYEQYF | TGTGCCAGCAGCCAAGACCCCTGGGGCGGCCAGCCCTACGAGCAGTACTTC
TRBD1 | TRBJ1-2 | . | TRBV5-6 | CASSLSVGQGTYGYTF | TGTGCCAGCAGCTTAAGTGTGGGACAGGGGACCTATGGCTACACCTTC
TRBD1 | TRBJ1-1 | few | TRBV5-4 | CASSLWTGNTEAFF | TGTGCCAGCAGCCTATGGACAGGGAACACTGAAGCTTTCTTT
TRBD1 | TRBJ1-2 | . | TRBV13 | CASSSRGTGGGYTF | TGTGCCAGCAGCTCCCGTGGGACAGGGGGTGGCTACACCTTC
. | TRBJ2-1 | . | TRBV4-2 | CASSQERRLSSYNEQFF | TGTGCCAGCAGCCAAGAACGGAGACTAAGCTCCTACAATGAGCAGTTCTTC
TRBD2 | TRBJ2-7 | . | TRBV6-6 | CASGGSGSAYEQYF | TGTGCCAGCGGAGGTAGCGGGAGTGCCTACGAGCAGTACTTC
. | TRBJ2-2 | . | TRBV4-3 | CASSQEGRGFPTGELFF | TGCGCCAGCAGCCAAGAAGGGCGGGGCTTCCCTACCGGGGAGCTGTTTTTT
. | TRBJ1-4 | . | TRBV11-2 | CASSLDLIGVKLFF | TGTGCCAGCAGCTTAGATCTAATTGGAGTAAAACTGTTTTTT